The rows below give T cell receptor beta chains drawn from one sample of a study of shared clonotypes between healthy human individuals. TCRdb's table, derived via immunoSEQ multiplex PCR, lists solely in-frame clones and lacks some. The sample holds more than 1,200,000 clones, just under 99% seen once. Sequencing was carried out using naive CD4+ T cells sorted from blood. These receptors were collected from a man aged 30 to 45 in good health. The CDR3 runs from the conserved cysteine through the conserved F or W. A D gene is named only where the DNA matches it firmly. Size is stated for part of the rows, as once, few or many counts, or as a class when the clone is expanded.

V,J,size,D,DNA,CDR3
TRBV18,TRBJ2-7,-,TRBD2,TGTGCCAGCTCACCGAACCTACTAGCGGGAGCGATCGGCGAGCAGTACTTC,CASSPNLLAGAIGEQYF
TRBV28,TRBJ2-5,-,TRBD2,TGTGCCAGCAATACGGGCGGGAGGGCCCGGGAGACCCAGTACTTC,CASNTGGRARETQYF
TRBV6-5,TRBJ2-1,-,-,TGTGCCAGCAGCTCACTAGGCTACAATGAGCAGTTCTTC,CASSSLGYNEQFF
TRBV11-2,TRBJ2-1,-,TRBD2,TGTGCCAGCAGCTTAAGTCTAGCGGGGAATGAGCAGTTCTTC,CASSLSLAGNEQFF
TRBV6-6,TRBJ1-5,-,-,TGTGCCAGCAGAGAGATCAGCGGAGTAGGGAATCAGCCCCAGCATTTT,CASREISGVGNQPQHF
TRBV7-2,TRBJ1-1,once,-,TGTGCCAGCAGCTTTTTTGTGGCGATGAACACTGAAGCTTTCTTT,CASSFFVAMNTEAFF
TRBV4-1,TRBJ1-5,-,TRBD1,TGCGCCAGCAGCCAAGCCGGGACAGACGAACAGCCCCAGCATTTT,CASSQAGTDEQPQHF
TRBV28,TRBJ1-5,-,TRBD1,TGTGCCAGCAGTTTCTCCCCCAACGCCGGGACAGGGGGCAATCAGCCCCAGCATTTT,CASSFSPNAGTGGNQPQHF
TRBV4-1,TRBJ2-1,-,TRBD1,TGCGCCAGCAGCCAACTAGGGACAGACGCCTACAATGAGCAGTTCTTC,CASSQLGTDAYNEQFF
TRBV5-5,TRBJ2-3,-,-,TGTGCCAGCAGCCGCAACCCGGTGAGCACAGATACGCAGTATTTT,CASSRNPVSTDTQYF
TRBV27,TRBJ2-6,-,TRBD2,TGTGCCAGCAGTGGCGGGGGTCTTGGGGCCAACGTCCTGACTTTC,CASSGGGLGANVLTF